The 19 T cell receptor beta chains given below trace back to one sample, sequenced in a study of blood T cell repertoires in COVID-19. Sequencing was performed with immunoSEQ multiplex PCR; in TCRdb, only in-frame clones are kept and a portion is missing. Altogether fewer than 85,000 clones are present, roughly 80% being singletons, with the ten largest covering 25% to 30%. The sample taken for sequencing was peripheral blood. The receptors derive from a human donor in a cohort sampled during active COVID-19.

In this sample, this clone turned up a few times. The CDR3 DNA sequence: TGTGCCAGCAGCCAAGAAATACGGGGGGCCTCCTACGAGCAGTACTTC. Amino acids: CASSQEIRGASYEQYF. The V gene is TRBV4-2, the J gene TRBJ2-7, with D perhaps matching TRBD2 (7 bases). Germline lookup yields CDR1 LGHNA and CDR2 YNFKEQ. Trimming took 0 bases from V and 0 from J, leaving 12 bases between them. The CDR3 has 16 amino acids.

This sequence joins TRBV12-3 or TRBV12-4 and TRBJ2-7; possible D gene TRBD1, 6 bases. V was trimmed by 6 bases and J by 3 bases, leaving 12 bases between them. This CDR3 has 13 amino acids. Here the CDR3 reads CASRARDNYEQYF. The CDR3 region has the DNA TGTGCCAGCAGAGCACGGGACAACTACGAGCAGTACTTC.

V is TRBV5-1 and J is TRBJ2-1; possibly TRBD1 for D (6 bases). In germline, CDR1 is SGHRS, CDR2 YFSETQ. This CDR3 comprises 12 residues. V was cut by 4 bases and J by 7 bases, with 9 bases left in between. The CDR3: CASSLTGNEQFF. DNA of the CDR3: TGCGCCAGCAGCCTCACAGGGAATGAGCAGTTCTTC.

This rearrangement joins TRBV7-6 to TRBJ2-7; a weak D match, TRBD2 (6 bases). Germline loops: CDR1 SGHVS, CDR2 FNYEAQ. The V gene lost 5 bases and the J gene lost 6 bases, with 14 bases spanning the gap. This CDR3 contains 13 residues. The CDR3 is CASSPGEASEQYF. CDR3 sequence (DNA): TGTGCCAGCAGCCCGGGGGAAGCCTCCGAGCAGTACTTC.

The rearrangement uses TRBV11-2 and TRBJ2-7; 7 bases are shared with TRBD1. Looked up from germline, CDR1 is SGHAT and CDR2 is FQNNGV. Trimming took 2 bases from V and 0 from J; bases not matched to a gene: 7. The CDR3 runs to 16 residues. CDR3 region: CASSLLGQRSSYEQYF. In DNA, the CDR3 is TGTGCCAGCAGCTTATTGGGACAGAGGAGCTCCTACGAGCAGTACTTC. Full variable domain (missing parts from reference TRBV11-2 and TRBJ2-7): EAGVAQSPRYKIIEKRQSVAFWCNPISGHATLYWYQQILGQGPKLLIQFQNNGVVDDSQLPKDRFSAERLKGVDSTLKIQPAKLEDSAVYLCASSLLGQRSSYEQYFGPGTRLTVT.

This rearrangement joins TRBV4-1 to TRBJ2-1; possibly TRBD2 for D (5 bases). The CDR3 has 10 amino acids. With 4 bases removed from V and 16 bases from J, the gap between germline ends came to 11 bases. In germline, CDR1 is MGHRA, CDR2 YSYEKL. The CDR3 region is CASSPRGRFF. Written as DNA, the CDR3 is TGCGCCAGCAGCCCACGCGGGCGTTTCTTC.

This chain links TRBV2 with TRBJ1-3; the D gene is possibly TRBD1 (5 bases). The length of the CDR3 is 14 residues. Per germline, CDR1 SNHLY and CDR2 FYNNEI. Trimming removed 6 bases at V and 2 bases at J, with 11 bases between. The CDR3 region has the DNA TGTGCCAGCAGACCCACAGGAGCTGGAAACACCATATATTTT. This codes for CASRPTGAGNTIYF.

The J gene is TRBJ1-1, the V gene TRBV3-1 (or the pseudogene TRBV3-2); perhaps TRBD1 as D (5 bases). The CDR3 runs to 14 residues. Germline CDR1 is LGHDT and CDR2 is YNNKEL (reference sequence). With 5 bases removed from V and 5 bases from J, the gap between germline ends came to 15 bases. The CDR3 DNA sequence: TGTGCCAGCAGCGAGGGGAGGGAGAATACTGAAGCTTTCTTT. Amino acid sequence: CASSEGRENTEAFF.

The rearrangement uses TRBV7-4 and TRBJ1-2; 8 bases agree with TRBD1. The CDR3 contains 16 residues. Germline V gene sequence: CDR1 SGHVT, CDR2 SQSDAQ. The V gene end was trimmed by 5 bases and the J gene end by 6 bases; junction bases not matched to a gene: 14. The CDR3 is CASSIDRDRPGDGYTF. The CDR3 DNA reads TGTGCCAGCAGCATCGACCGGGACAGGCCGGGGGATGGCTACACCTTC.

CDR3 region: CASSPSVNYGYTF. The DNA for the CDR3 is TGTGCCAGCAGCCCCTCGGTTAACTATGGCTACACCTTC. The V gene is TRBV11-2, the J gene TRBJ1-2; no reliable D call. Deletions cut 5 bases from V and 1 base from J, with 8 bases between. Germline CDR1 is SGHAT and CDR2 is FQNNGV. CDR3 length: 13 amino acids.

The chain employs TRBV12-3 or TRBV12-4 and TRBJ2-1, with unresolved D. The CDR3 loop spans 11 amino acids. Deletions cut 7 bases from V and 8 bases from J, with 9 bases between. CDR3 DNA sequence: TGTGCCAGCATTCTTTCAGATGAGCAGTTCTTC. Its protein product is CASILSDEQFF.

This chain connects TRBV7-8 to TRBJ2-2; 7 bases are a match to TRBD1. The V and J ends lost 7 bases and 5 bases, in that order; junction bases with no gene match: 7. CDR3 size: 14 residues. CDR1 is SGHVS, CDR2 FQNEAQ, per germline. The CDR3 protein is CASTSRQGTGELFF. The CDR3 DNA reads TGTGCCAGCACTTCCCGACAGGGAACCGGGGAGCTGTTTTTT.

CDR3 sequence: CAISSGLAGVGELFF. Here the CDR3 DNA reads TGTGCCATCAGTTCGGGACTAGCGGGGGTCGGGGAGCTGTTTTTT. This chain uses TRBV10-3 with TRBJ2-2; 14 positions agree with TRBD2. There are 15 residues in the CDR3. Trimming at V came to 5 bases and at J to 7 bases, leaving 3 bases not matched to a gene. Per germline, CDR1 ENHRY and CDR2 SYGVKD.

Here the CDR3 reads CASSQDGVTGHFYEQYF. DNA for the CDR3: TGTGCCAGCAGCCAAGATGGTGTTACAGGCCATTTCTACGAGCAGTACTTC. The V and J genes are TRBV3-1 (or the pseudogene TRBV3-2) and TRBJ2-7, with a possible D match to TRBD1 (5 bases). V was shortened by 0 bases and J by 3 bases, with 18 bases between the two germline ends. The CDR3 is 17 residues long. The V gene's germline CDR1 is LGHDT and CDR2 YNNKEL (reference sequence).

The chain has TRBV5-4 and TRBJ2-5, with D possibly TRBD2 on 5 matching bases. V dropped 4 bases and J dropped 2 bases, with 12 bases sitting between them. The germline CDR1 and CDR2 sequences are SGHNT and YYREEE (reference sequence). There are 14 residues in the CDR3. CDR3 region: CASSPGVRQETQYF. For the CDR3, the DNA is TGTGCCAGCAGCCCCGGGGTGCGTCAAGAGACCCAGTACTTC.

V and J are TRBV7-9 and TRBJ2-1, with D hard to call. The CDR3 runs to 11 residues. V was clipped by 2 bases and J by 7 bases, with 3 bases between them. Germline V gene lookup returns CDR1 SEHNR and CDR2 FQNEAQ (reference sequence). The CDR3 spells CASSLINEQFF. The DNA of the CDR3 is TGTGCCAGCAGCTTAATAAATGAGCAGTTCTTC.

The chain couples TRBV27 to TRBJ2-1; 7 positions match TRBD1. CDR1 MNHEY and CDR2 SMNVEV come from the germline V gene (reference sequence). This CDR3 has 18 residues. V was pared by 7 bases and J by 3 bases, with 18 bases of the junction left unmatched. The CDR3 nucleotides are TGTGCCAGCATGCGAAAAAGAGGGGGCCAAGGATTCTACAATGAGCAGTTCTTC. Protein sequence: CASMRKRGGQGFYNEQFF.

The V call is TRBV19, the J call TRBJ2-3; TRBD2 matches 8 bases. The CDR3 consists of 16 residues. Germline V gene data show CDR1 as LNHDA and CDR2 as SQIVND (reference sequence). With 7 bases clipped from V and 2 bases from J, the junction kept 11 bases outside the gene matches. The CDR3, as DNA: TGTGCCAGTACCCCACGGACTAGCAGTTTCACAGATACGCAGTATTTT. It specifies CASTPRTSSFTDTQYF.

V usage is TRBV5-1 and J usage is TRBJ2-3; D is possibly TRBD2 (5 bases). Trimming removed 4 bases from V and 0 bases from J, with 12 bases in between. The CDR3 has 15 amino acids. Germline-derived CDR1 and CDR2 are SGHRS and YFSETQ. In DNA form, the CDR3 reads TGCGCCAGCAGCCTGTCGGACTGGAGCACAGATACGCAGTATTTT. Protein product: CASSLSDWSTDTQYF. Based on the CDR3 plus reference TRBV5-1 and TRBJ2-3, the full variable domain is KAGVTQTPRYLIKTRGQQVTLSCSPISGHRSVSWYQQTPGQGLQFLFEYFSETQRNKGNFPGRFSGRQFSNSRSEMNVSTLELGDSALYLCASSLSDWSTDTQYFGPGTRLTVL.